What follows describes a single T cell receptor (beta chain). The germline V gene has CDR1 SGHTA and CDR2 FQGNSA. V gave up 2 bases and J gave up 5 bases; unmatched junction bases: 5. This CDR3 comprises 15 residues. The time point here: persistent/refractory GD, antithyroid drugs over 5 years with positive TRAb. From PBMCs, RNA was extracted and then used to make the TCR library. The data are from a study of regulatory T cells in long-lasting Graves disease. For TCR beta, libraries came from iRepertoire HTBI primers and Arm-PCR of CDR3 regions. TCRdb itself ran the multiplex PCR reads through MiXCR, one entry per CDR3 protein. The sample has 450,000 or so distinct CDR3 sequences, roughly 23% seen once; the top ten hold around 12%.

J is TRBJ1-4 and V is TRBV7-2; 7 bases align to TRBD1. This specimen consisted of peripheral blood mononuclear cells (PBMCs), obtained when the disease was refractory, from a patient treated with antithyroid drugs. The TCR was taken from a female donor with Graves disease. The CDR3 DNA is TGTGCCAGCAGCTTAACTCCAGGGGGGAATGAAAAACTGTTTTTT. It is translated as CASSLTPGGNEKLFF.